The rows below give T cell receptor beta chains drawn from one sample of a study of beta chain features in type 1 diabetes. Sequencing was performed with immunoSEQ multiplex PCR; in TCRdb, only in-frame clones are kept and a portion is missing. The sample includes under 850,000 clones, around an eighth of them seen just once. Sequencing used naive CD4+ T cells from blood. These receptors were obtained from a man aged 18 to 30 with type 1 diabetes. Each CDR3 is given with its conserved first and last residue. A D gene is named only where the DNA matches it firmly. Size values are once, few and many counts, or a class for expanded clones, and some rows have none.

few	.	17	TRBV21-1	TRBJ1-1	CASSKVPRGGDYTEAFF	TGTGCCAGCAGCAAAGTTCCCCGGGGAGGGGACTACACTGAAGCTTTCTTT
few	TRBD1	15	TRBV27	TRBJ1-1	CASSSHRGRNTEAFF	TGTGCCAGCAGTTCCCACAGGGGTCGGAACACTGAAGCTTTCTTT
few	TRBD1	14	TRBV30	TRBJ1-2	CAWSVWTGGYGYTF	TGTGCCTGGAGTGTTTGGACAGGGGGTTACGGCTACACCTTC
.	.	13	TRBV30	TRBJ1-4	CAWSVGIVEKLFF	TGTGCCTGGAGTGTTGGGATCGTCGAAAAACTGTTTTTT
.	.	14	TRBV11-2	TRBJ2-7	CASSLGPEGYEQYF	TGTGCCAGCAGCTTAGGACCAGAGGGGTACGAGCAGTACTTC
.	.	19	TRBV5-1	TRBJ1-4	CASSLAYGGVVQTNEKLFF	TGCGCCAGCAGCTTGGCCTATGGAGGGGTCGTGCAAACTAATGAAAAACTGTTTTTT
.	TRBD1	15	TRBV11-2	TRBJ1-1	CASSAWGQLNTEAFF	TGTGCCAGCAGCGCATGGGGACAGCTGAACACTGAAGCTTTCTTT
.	.	15	TRBV9	TRBJ2-5	CASSVDGYPAETQYF	TGTGCCAGCAGCGTAGACGGATACCCGGCGGAGACCCAGTACTTC
few	.	11	TRBV6-6	TRBJ1-1	CASSYRDLAFF	TGTGCCAGCAGTTACCGTGATTTAGCTTTCTTT
.	.	17	TRBV4-1	TRBJ2-1	CASSQEGNRVTYNEQFF	TGCGCCAGCAGCCAAGAAGGAAACAGGGTCACCTACAATGAGCAGTTCTTC
few	TRBD1	12	TRBV25-1	TRBJ1-1	CASSERTGAAFF	TGTGCCAGCAGTGAAAGGACAGGGGCAGCTTTCTTT
few	.	12	TRBV29-1	TRBJ1-3	CSVDATGNTIYF	TGCAGCGTTGATGCGACTGGAAACACCATATATTTT
.	.	15	TRBV29-1	TRBJ2-3	CSVEAVLGGTDTQYF	TGCAGCGTTGAAGCAGTGTTGGGCGGCACAGATACGCAGTATTTT
few	.	15	TRBV7-9	TRBJ2-7	CASSAPRDHSYEQYF	TGTGCCAGCAGCGCACCGAGAGATCACTCCTACGAGCAGTACTTC
few	.	15	TRBV25-1	TRBJ1-1	CASYGTPDGEAEAFF	TGTGCCAGCTACGGGACACCAGATGGAGAGGCTGAAGCTTTCTTT
.	.	13	TRBV9	TRBJ1-2	CASTRPSNYGYTF	TGTGCCAGCACCCGACCGAGTAACTATGGCTACACCTTC
few	.	14	TRBV14	TRBJ2-7	CASSQVWVLDEQYF	TGTGCCAGCAGCCAAGTATGGGTTTTGGACGAGCAGTACTTC